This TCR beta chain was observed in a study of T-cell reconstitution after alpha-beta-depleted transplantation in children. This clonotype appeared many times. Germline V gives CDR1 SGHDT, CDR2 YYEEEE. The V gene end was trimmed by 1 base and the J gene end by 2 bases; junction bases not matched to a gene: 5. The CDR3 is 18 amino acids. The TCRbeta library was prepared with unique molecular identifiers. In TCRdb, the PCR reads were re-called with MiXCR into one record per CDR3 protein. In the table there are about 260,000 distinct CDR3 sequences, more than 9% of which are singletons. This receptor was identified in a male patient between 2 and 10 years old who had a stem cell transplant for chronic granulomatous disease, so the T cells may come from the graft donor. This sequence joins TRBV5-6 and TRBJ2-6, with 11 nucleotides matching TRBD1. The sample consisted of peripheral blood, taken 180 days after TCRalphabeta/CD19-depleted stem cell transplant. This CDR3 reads CASSLIGQGAAGANVLTF. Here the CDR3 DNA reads TGTGCCAGCAGCTTGATTGGACAGGGGGCTGCTGGGGCCAACGTCCTGACTTTC.